The rows below give T cell receptor beta chains drawn from one sample of a study of regulatory T cells in long-lasting Graves disease. Using its own MiXCR run on the multiplex PCR reads, TCRdb lists one record per CDR3 protein. The profile covers fewer than 400,000 distinct CDR3 sequences, with roughly 18% appearing a single time and 38% taken by the ten largest. The material was peripheral blood mononuclear cells (PBMCs), obtained at new diagnosis, from a patient treated with antithyroid drugs. The receptors originated from a female donor with Graves disease. CDR3s include the opening cysteine and the closing phenylalanine or tryptophan. A clone size is listed for some rows: how often the clone was seen (once, few, many), or a class if it is expanded.

v_gene	abundance	CDR3aa
TRBV20-1	many	CSAPDGDGYTF
TRBV28	many	CASSSIGLAGEGETQYF
TRBV4-1	.	CASSHSPRLAGTHEQYF
TRBV12-3/TRBV12-4	many	CASSSPLAPYEQYF
TRBV5-1	many	CASSLGPPRTEAFF
TRBV7-2	.	CASSFLSSDSYEQYF
TRBV28	many	CASTLQGNDEKLFF
TRBV28	many	CASSLLSGEITEAFF
TRBV4-2	many	CASSQDLRTYEQYF
TRBV11-3	many	CASSLGGQQANTQYF
TRBV20-1	.	CSARDTNRGNIQYF
TRBV20-1	.	CSARDTWDHDTEASF
TRBV3-1	few	CASSPRDSSSYNEQFF
TRBV14	.	CASSQDRAVQYF
TRBV20-1	many	CSARVLSLATNEKLFF
TRBV25-1	few	CASSPAGSYEQYF
TRBV11-2	many	CASSTHGEQYF
TRBV28	once	CASSLIQGGDEQFF
TRBV12-3/TRBV12-4	many	CASSLLIQTYGYTF
TRBV19	.	CASSPSRGRLSYEQYF
TRBV19	.	CASSTGQTLDTQYF
TRBV20-1	.	CSASHPSGMTYEQYF
TRBV15	.	CATSRGSGTDNTEAFF
TRBV12-3/TRBV12-4	many	CASSRGFGQGSGYTF
TRBV13	few	CASSLGQGPISEQYF
TRBV9	many	CASSGVPYNEQFF
TRBV7-2	.	CASLSDPNTGELFF
TRBV28	many	CASSLPRTSATSYEQYF
TRBV20-1	many	CSARDDSGGRVQETQYF
TRBV20-1	many	CSAGGIQGQPEAFF
TRBV10-3	many	CAISEGGPGNQPQHF
TRBV7-2	once	CASSLDGVWRPTDTQYF
TRBV19	.	CATRGGATDTEAFF
TRBV7-2	few	CASRPSGESYEQYF
TRBV28	many	CASSPEGGRGYSSYEQYF
TRBV4-1	few	CASSQSPLAAGTDTQYF
TRBV18	many	CASSGQGGSEAFF
TRBV14	.	CASSQRSRQGGYGYTF
TRBV29-1	few	CSGVGQGPNEKLFF
TRBV5-1	many	CASRFDGTRNYEQYF
TRBV6-2/TRBV6-3	.	CASSSRESETQYF
TRBV29-1	many	CSITSERGVVETQYF
TRBV27	.	CASSFGQGAYNEQFF
TRBV5-8	.	CARGTPSTDTQYF
TRBV6-1	.	CASSEADGTSGSTDTQYF
TRBV5-1	.	CASSWTGPWESPLHF
TRBV7-2	.	CASSTYRGSGNTIYF
TRBV12-3/TRBV12-4	few	CASRDRGRDPYF
TRBV11-2	many	CASSFGPTNNEQFF
TRBV28	many	CASSRGGGRNQPQHF
TRBV20-1	many	CSAKDSNSNQPQHF